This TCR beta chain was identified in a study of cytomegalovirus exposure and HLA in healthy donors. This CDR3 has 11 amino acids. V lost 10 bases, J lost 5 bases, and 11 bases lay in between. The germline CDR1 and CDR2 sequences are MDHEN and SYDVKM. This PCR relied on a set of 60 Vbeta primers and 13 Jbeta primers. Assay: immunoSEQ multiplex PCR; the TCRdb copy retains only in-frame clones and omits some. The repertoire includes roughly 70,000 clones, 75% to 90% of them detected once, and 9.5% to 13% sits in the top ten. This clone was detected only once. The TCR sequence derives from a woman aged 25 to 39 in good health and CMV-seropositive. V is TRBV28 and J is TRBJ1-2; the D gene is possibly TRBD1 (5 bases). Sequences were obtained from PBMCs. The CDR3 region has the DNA TGTGCCATAACTGACAGATATGGCTACACCTTC. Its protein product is CAITDRYGYTF.